This TCR beta chain derives from a study of T-cell memory formation after mild COVID-19. Study-wide background: TCR clusters largely stayed donor specific. General study findings and limits: Pre-infection memory carried some responding clones, suggesting that cross-reactive memory joined.

CDR3 length equals 14 residues. The germline CDR1 and CDR2 sequences are SSHAT and FNYEAQ (reference sequence). This clonotype has just one count. Antigen: not known. The junction departs from the called germline gene at one end, perhaps through a read error. TCRdb re-called the 5' RACE reads through MiXCR, storing one row per CDR3 protein. The sample holds roughly 220,000 distinct CDR3 sequences; approximately 10% are singletons and the top ten take 3.5%. The J gene is TRBJ2-5, the V gene TRBV7-7; D call uncertain. The sequence derives from a man younger than 35 who had mild COVID-19 (a few samples of this study predate the infection). Cell type and time point are not known. What was sequenced was PBMCs or a T cell subset sorted from them (not recorded which). CDR3 protein: CASSLEAAGETQYF. DNA of the CDR3: TGTGCTAGCAGCTTAGAGGCTGCTGGGGAGACCCAGTACTTC.